This TCR beta chain was observed in a study of T cell responses to AZD1222 COVID-19 vaccine. Sequenced by immunoSEQ multiplex PCR; TCRdb stores in-frame clones only, minus some. The top ten hold over 8% of the sample, which has around 30,000 clones, over 90% seen once. Germline CDR1 LGHDT, CDR2 YNNKEL (reference sequence). V shed 1 base and J 0 bases; nucleotides not matched to a gene: 8. The CDR3 contains 18 residues. Study findings and constraints: Females made up more of the donors, who were largely white British, and clonal diversity may have come out too low.

A note on this clone: Its antigen remains unknown.

The receptor's source is an adult in good health. Material: peripheral blood, obtained on day 0 of AZD1222 vaccination. V gene TRBV3-1 (or the pseudogene TRBV3-2) combines with J gene TRBJ2-1; 8 nucleotides align to TRBD2. CDR3 sequence: CASSQGPSGPSSYNEQFF. The CDR3 DNA follows: TGTGCCAGCAGCCAAGGGCCTAGCGGGCCTAGCTCCTACAATGAGCAGTTCTTC.